These T cell receptor beta chains were read from a single sample in a study of breast tumors, draining lymph nodes, adjacent tissues. One entry per CDR3 protein results from TCRdb running MiXCR on the multiplex PCR reads. The sample has 83,000 or so distinct CDR3 sequences; roughly a fifth are singletons. Sequenced: axillary lymph node tissue. All receptors come from a female donor with breast cancer. Some clones in this sample may be carry-over from other donors' samples. The CDR3 runs from the conserved cysteine through the conserved F or W. Fields, in order: J gene, V gene, clone size, D gene, CDR3 DNA, CDR3 protein. The D gene is left open where the match is weak. A row's size may be missing; if present it is once, few, many or a size class.

TRBJ2-5	TRBV6-2/TRBV6-3	many	NA	TGTGCCAGCAGTTACGCCGGGGCACTCCAAGAGACCCAGTACTTC	CASSYAGALQETQYF
TRBJ1-5	TRBV2	many	NA	TGTGCCAGCAGTGTGAATAGCAATCAGCCCCAGCATTTT	CASSVNSNQPQHF
TRBJ1-5	TRBV6-5	many	TRBD1	TGTGCCAGCAGTCCTTTGACAGGGGTCAATCAGCCCCAGCATTTT	CASSPLTGVNQPQHF
TRBJ2-7	TRBV20-1	many	TRBD1	TGCAGTGCTAGAGCAACAGGGGGACTGTCCTACGAGCAGTACTTC	CSARATGGLSYEQYF
TRBJ2-3	TRBV20-1	many	TRBD2	TGCAGTGCTAGCCTAGCGGGAGAATGGGCAGATACGCAGTATTTT	CSASLAGEWADTQYF
TRBJ2-1	TRBV20-1	medium-sized	TRBD2	TGCAGTGCTAAGGGGAGCGGGAGTTCCTACAATGAGCAGTTCTTC	CSAKGSGSSYNEQFF
TRBJ1-5	TRBV28	NA	NA	TGTGCCAGCAGTTTCGAGTTCCATCAGCCCCAGCATTTT	CASSFEFHQPQHF
TRBJ2-3	TRBV7-9	many	TRBD2	TGTGCCAGCAGTCCTCGGCGGGAGGGAGATACGCAGTATTTT	CASSPRREGDTQYF
TRBJ1-4	TRBV4-3	many	TRBD1	TGCGCCAGCAGCCAAGGACAGGGCAATGAAAAACTGTTTTTT	CASSQGQGNEKLFF
TRBJ1-2	TRBV9	many	TRBD1	TGTGCCAGCAGCGCGGTTACAGGGGCACTCCGCTACACCTTC	CASSAVTGALRYTF
TRBJ1-4	TRBV30	NA	NA	TGTGCCTGGAATACCCACGGTAATGAAAAACTGTTTTTT	CAWNTHGNEKLFF
TRBJ2-7	TRBV15	medium-sized	TRBD1	TGTGCCACGAGGGATTCGACAGGGAAATACGAGCAGTACTTC	CATRDSTGKYEQYF
TRBJ1-3	TRBV12-3/TRBV12-4	many	NA	TGTGCCAGCAGTTTATTTTCTGGGCCTGGAAACACCATATATTTT	CASSLFSGPGNTIYF
TRBJ2-7	TRBV10-2	many	NA	TGCGCCAGCAGCCCTGAGAGCCTTTCGGGGGAGCAGTACTTC	CASSPESLSGEQYF
TRBJ2-3	TRBV7-9	many	TRBD1	TGTGCCAGCAGCTTAGGCGCGTCCTCTTTCTATCAGGGGGCCGTGAGCACAGATACGCAGTATTTT	CASSLGASSFYQGAVSTDTQYF
TRBJ2-1	TRBV6-2/TRBV6-3	many	TRBD2	TGTGCCAGCACCAGACCCGGGACTAGCCACTACAATGAGCAGTTCTTC	CASTRPGTSHYNEQFF
TRBJ2-1	TRBV29-1	many	NA	TGCAGCGTTGTGATCTGGGGGACCTCTACCAATGAGCAGTTCTTC	CSVVIWGTSTNEQFF